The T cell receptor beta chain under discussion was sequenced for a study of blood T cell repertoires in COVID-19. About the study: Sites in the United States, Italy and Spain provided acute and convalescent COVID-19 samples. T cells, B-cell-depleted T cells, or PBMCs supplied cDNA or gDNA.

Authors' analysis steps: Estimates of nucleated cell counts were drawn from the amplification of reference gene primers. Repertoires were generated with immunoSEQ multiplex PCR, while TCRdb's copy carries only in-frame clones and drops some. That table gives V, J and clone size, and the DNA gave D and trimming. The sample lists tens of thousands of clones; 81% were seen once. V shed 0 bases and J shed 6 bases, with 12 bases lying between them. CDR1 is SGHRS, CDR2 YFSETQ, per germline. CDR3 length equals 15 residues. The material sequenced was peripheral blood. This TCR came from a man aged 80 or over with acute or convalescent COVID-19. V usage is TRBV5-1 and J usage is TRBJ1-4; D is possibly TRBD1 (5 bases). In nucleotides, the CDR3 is TGCGCCAGCAGCTTGGCCGGCAGGGTTGATGAAAAACTGTTTTTT. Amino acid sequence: CASSLAGRVDEKLFF.